A single sample gave rise to the 30 T cell receptor beta chains below, sequenced in a study of blood T cell repertoires in COVID-19. Profiled with immunoSEQ multiplex PCR; TCRdb holds only in-frame clones, not every one. The table lists under 500,000 clones, approximately 90% of them singletons. Sequenced material: PBMCs or T cells enriched from blood (not recorded which). These receptors were collected from a woman younger than 30 with acute COVID-19.

The CDR3 protein is CASLSDLGAYNEQFF. CDR3 bases: TGTGCCTCCCTAAGTGATCTGGGGGCATACAATGAGCAGTTCTTC. The J gene is TRBJ2-1, the V gene TRBV6-5, with D maybe TRBD1 (6 bases). V shed 11 bases and J shed 4 bases, with 21 bases lying between them. Looked up from germline, CDR1 is MNHEY and CDR2 is SVGAGI. The CDR3 loop spans 15 amino acids.

V is TRBV9 and J is TRBJ2-7; 12 nucleotides agree with TRBD1. There are 15 residues in the CDR3. Germline V CDR1 and CDR2: SGDLS, YYNGEE. Trimming cost V 1 base and J 6 bases; bases outside gene matches: 5. As DNA, the CDR3 is TGTGCCAGCAGCGTAAGCGGGACAGGGGGCGGCGAGCAGTACTTC. Residues: CASSVSGTGGGEQYF.

This clone was counted only a few times. The J gene is TRBJ1-1, the V gene TRBV19; tentatively, D is TRBD1 (6 bases). Trimming removed 4 bases from V and 0 bases from J, with 12 bases in between. The V gene's germline CDR1 is LNHDA and CDR2 SQIVND (reference sequence). The CDR3 extends over 15 amino acids. CDR3 sequence (DNA): TGTGCCAGTAGTACCGCACAGGGCATGAACACTGAAGCTTTCTTT. This sequence encodes CASSTAQGMNTEAFF.

This chain links TRBV6-4 with TRBJ2-1, with TRBD2 matching over 7 bases. The length of the CDR3 is 14 residues. Germline trimming cut 5 bases from V and 5 bases from J; bases unmatched to any gene: 6. Germline V gives CDR1 MRHNA, CDR2 SNTAGT. The CDR3 sequence: CASSPTSLHNEQFF. CDR3 bases: TGTGCCAGCAGTCCGACTAGCTTGCACAATGAGCAGTTCTTC.

This clone was seen a single time. V usage is TRBV2 and J usage is TRBJ1-6; 7 bases are a match to TRBD1. The V gene's germline CDR1 is SNHLY and CDR2 FYNNEI. J gave up 5 bases and V 5 bases, and 9 bases lay outside the gene matches. The CDR3 totals 16 residues. The CDR3 sequence is CASSFVQGDNNSPLHF. CDR3 sequence (DNA): TGTGCCAGCAGTTTCGTCCAGGGGGACAATAATTCACCCCTCCACTTT. Full variable domain (rest looked up from reference TRBV2 and TRBJ1-6): EPEVTQTPSHQVTQMGQEVILRCVPISNHLYFYWYRQILGQKVEFLVSFYNNEISEKSEIFDDQFSVERPDGSNFTLKIRSTKLEDSAMYFCASSFVQGDNNSPLHFGNGTRLTVT.

V is TRBV10-3 and J is TRBJ2-1; no firm D call. Per the germline V gene, CDR1 is ENHRY and CDR2 is SYGVKD. The germline V and J ends were trimmed by 7 bases and 15 bases, with 7 bases remaining between them. The CDR3 spans 8 residues. In DNA form, the CDR3 reads TGTGCCATCACTCGACTGTTCTTC. Translated: CAITRLFF.

The V and J genes are TRBV23-1 and TRBJ2-7; tentatively, D is TRBD1 (6 bases). TRBV23-1 is an ORF for which the function is uncertain. This CDR3 is 11 amino acids long. The ends were cut back, 11 bases at V and 6 bases at J, with 14 bases in the middle. The CDR3 DNA reads TGCGCCCACCACAGGGAATTCGAGCAGTACTTC. Translating it yields CAHHREFEQYF.

The V gene is TRBV27, the J gene TRBJ2-1; TRBD1 matches at 8 bases. J gave up 5 bases and V 6 bases, and 9 bases lay outside the gene matches. Germline-derived CDR1 and CDR2 are MNHEY and SMNVEV (reference sequence). CDR3 length: 15 amino acids. CDR3 nucleotide sequence: TGTGCCAGCAGACTCGTCAGGGGGCGCGACAATGAGCAGTTCTTC. The encoded protein is CASRLVRGRDNEQFF.

The chain recombines TRBV10-3 with TRBJ1-5; D remains unclear. Germline CDR1 ENHRY, CDR2 SYGVKD. This CDR3 comprises 12 residues. V was clipped by 6 bases and J by 4 bases, with 7 bases between them. CDR3 region: CAIRDTNQPQHF. The CDR3 coding sequence is TGTGCCATCAGAGACACTAATCAGCCCCAGCATTTT.

The chain employs TRBV3-1 (or the pseudogene TRBV3-2) and TRBJ2-1; D remains ambiguous. Trimming cost V 3 bases and J 10 bases, with 7 bases left between them. CDR1 and CDR2 from the germline V gene are LGHDT and YNNKEL (reference sequence). The CDR3 sequence is 11 residues long. CDR3 sequence reads: CASSQLREQFF. In nucleotides, the CDR3 is TGTGCCAGCAGCCAGCTCAGGGAGCAGTTCTTC.

The gene calls are TRBV24-1 and TRBJ2-7; D gene uncertain. The CDR3 loop spans 15 amino acids. The V end lost 7 bases, the J end lost 2 bases, and 17 bases lay between the germline ends. Germline assignment: CDR1 KGHDR and CDR2 SFDVKD. In DNA form, the CDR3 reads TGTGCCACCAGAGATGCCCTATCTAAGCCCTACGAGCAGTACTTC. It encodes CATRDALSKPYEQYF.

This clone was recorded only once. The chain carries TRBV10-1 and TRBJ2-2, with 9 bases identical to TRBD1. This CDR3 comprises 14 residues. Trimming removed 5 bases from V and 6 bases from J; junction bases left unmatched: 4. Germline assignment: CDR1 WNHNN and CDR2 SYGVQD (reference sequence). The CDR3 DNA sequence: TGCGCCAGCAGTCGGGACAGGGCGGCCGGGGAGCTGTTTTTT. Translation gives CASSRDRAAGELFF.

This chain uses TRBV18 with TRBJ1-1, with D perhaps matching TRBD1 (5 bases). The germline V gene encodes CDR1 KGHSH and CDR2 LQKENI. V was cut by 1 base and J by 1 base, with 10 bases left in between. This CDR3 spans 15 amino acids. The DNA of the CDR3 is TGTGCCAGCTCACCACAGGAAAGGGGGAACACTGAAGCTTTCTTT. Its protein is CASSPQERGNTEAFF. Combining the CDR3 with reference TRBV18 and TRBJ1-1 gives the whole variable domain NAGVMQNPRHLVRRRGQEARLRCSPMKGHSHVYWYRQLPEEGLKFMVYLQKENIIDESGMPKERFSAEFPKEGPSILRIQQVVRGDSAAYFCASSPQERGNTEAFFGQGTRLTVV.

The chain is built from TRBV6-5 and TRBJ1-6; D gene unclear. V gave up 0 bases and J gave up 14 bases, with 17 bases separating them. CDR1 is MNHEY and CDR2 is SVGAGI in the germline V gene. This CDR3 has 15 residues. CDR3 in amino acids: CASSYSRQEARALHF. The CDR3 bases are TGTGCCAGCAGTTACTCGCGGCAGGAGGCCCGCGCCCTCCACTTT.

This clone was found once. This chain joins TRBV5-1 and TRBJ1-4, with D maybe TRBD1 (6 bases). Germline assignment: CDR1 SGHRS and CDR2 YFSETQ. The length of the CDR3 is 14 residues. V shed 4 bases and J shed 5 bases, with 12 bases lying between them. For the CDR3, the DNA is TGCGCCAGCAGCCAAGGGGGGGGGAATGAAAAACTGTTTTTT. This translates into CASSQGGGNEKLFF.

This sequence joins TRBV10-3 and TRBJ1-1, with D perhaps TRBD1 (6 bases). The CDR3 spans 16 residues. Trimming shortened V by 2 bases and J by 2 bases, and 15 bases separated the two germline ends. Germline CDR1 and CDR2: ENHRY and SYGVKD. CDR3 bases: TGTGCCATCAGTGAGGGCAGGGGCGCCGGTAACACTGAAGCTTTCTTT. The encoded protein is CAISEGRGAGNTEAFF.

This chain joins TRBV12-1 and TRBJ2-7; whether TRBD1, the table's D call, matches the DNA was not checked. TRBV12-1 constitutes a pseudogene. This CDR3 has 14 residues. CDR3 in DNA: TGTGCCAGCAGCCCTTCAGGCATCTTCTACGAGCAGTACTTC. Translating it yields CASSPSGIFYEQYF.

The chain joins TRBV7-9 to TRBJ2-4; perhaps TRBD1 as D (5 bases). The CDR3 extends over 14 amino acids. Germline V lookup: CDR1 SEHNR, CDR2 FQNEAQ (reference sequence). Trimming removed 5 bases at V and 6 bases at J, with 14 bases between. The CDR3 sequence is CASSPIIGVNIQYF. The CDR3 DNA reads TGTGCCAGCAGCCCAATTATAGGGGTAAACATTCAGTACTTC.

A few counts support this clone. The V and J genes are TRBV28 and TRBJ1-1; D perhaps matches TRBD1 (6 bases). V dropped 5 bases and J dropped 6 bases, with 10 bases sitting between them. CDR1 MDHEN and CDR2 SYDVKM come from the germline V gene. The CDR3 has 12 amino acids. CDR3 residues: CASSVYRAEAFF. The CDR3 DNA reads TGTGCCAGCAGTGTCTACAGGGCTGAAGCTTTCTTT.

This chain connects TRBV30 to TRBJ1-1; D uncertain. The V gene's germline CDR1 is GTSNPN and CDR2 SVGIG (reference sequence). CDR3 size: 14 residues. V dropped 3 bases and J dropped 5 bases, with 16 bases sitting between them. The CDR3 is CAWSEIGVFTEAFF. The CDR3 DNA reads TGTGCCTGGAGCGAGATTGGTGTTTTTACTGAAGCTTTCTTT.

This sequence joins TRBV27 and TRBJ1-2; perhaps TRBD1 as D (5 bases). CDR1 is MNHEY and CDR2 is SMNVEV in the germline V gene (reference sequence). The ends were cut back, 2 bases at V and 6 bases at J, with 16 bases in the middle. The CDR3 runs 15 residues. The CDR3 nucleotides are TGTGCCAGCAGTTTAACCTCCTTTGACAGTGATGGCTACACCTTC. Translation: CASSLTSFDSDGYTF.

This chain uses TRBV7-9 with TRBJ2-5, with 7 bases lining up with TRBD2. The V gene end was trimmed by 2 bases and the J gene end by 3 bases; junction bases not matched to a gene: 6. From germline, CDR1 is SEHNR and CDR2 FQNEAQ (reference sequence). The CDR3 runs to 15 residues. The DNA for the CDR3 is TGTGCCAGCAGCTTACTACTAGCGAGAGAAGAGACCCAGTACTTC. The encoded protein is CASSLLLAREETQYF.

The chain links TRBV5-4 to TRBJ2-7; 7 nucleotides align to TRBD1. CDR1 is SGHNT and CDR2 is YYREEE in the germline V gene (reference sequence). J gave up 3 bases and V 4 bases, and 4 bases lay outside the gene matches. The CDR3 sequence is 13 residues long. CDR3 coding DNA: TGTGCCAGCAGCCTAAGACAGGGCTACGAGCAGTACTTC. This encodes CASSLRQGYEQYF.

CDR3 DNA sequence: TGCGCCAGCAGTCCTACAGGGGGCGCGAACTATGGCTACACCTTC. It yields the protein CASSPTGGANYGYTF. The chain couples TRBV5-1 to TRBJ1-2; 9 nucleotides match TRBD1. The germline V gene has CDR1 SGHRS and CDR2 YFSETQ. There are 15 residues in the CDR3. V lost 5 bases and J lost 2; bases outside the gene matches: 7. Together with reference TRBV5-1 and TRBJ1-2, the CDR3 gives the full variable domain: KAGVTQTPRYLIKTRGQQVTLSCSPISGHRSVSWYQQTPGQGLQFLFEYFSETQRNKGNFPGRFSGRQFSNSRSEMNVSTLELGDSALYLCASSPTGGANYGYTFGSGTRLTVV.

The V gene is TRBV7-9, the J gene TRBJ2-1; 8 nucleotides line up with TRBD2. The CDR3 has 15 amino acids. V trimming: 1 base; J trimming: 5 bases; junction bases outside the gene matches: 4. The germline V gene encodes CDR1 SEHNR and CDR2 FQNEAQ (reference sequence). Here the CDR3 reads CASSLGRGGHNEQFF. Written as DNA, the CDR3 is TGTGCCAGCAGCTTAGGTCGCGGGGGGCACAATGAGCAGTTCTTC.

V and J are TRBV27 and TRBJ1-2; weak D call: TRBD1 (6 bases). This CDR3 has 14 residues. Germline V gives CDR1 MNHEY, CDR2 SMNVEV (reference sequence). V gave up 3 bases and J gave up 8 bases, with 16 bases separating them. This CDR3 reads CASSFLGNTGGYTF. DNA for the CDR3: TGTGCCAGCAGTTTTCTCGGGAATACAGGGGGCTACACCTTC.

V is TRBV5-5 and J is TRBJ2-7; 7 nucleotides line up with TRBD1. The CDR3 length is 14 residues. J was trimmed by 2 bases and V by 1 base; bases with no gene match: 3. The germline CDR1 and CDR2 sequences are SGHKS and YYEKEE (reference sequence). DNA of the CDR3: TGTGCCAGCAGCTTGCGGGACAGAGCCTACGAGCAGTACTTC. Translating gives CASSLRDRAYEQYF.

The genes are TRBV7-8 and TRBJ1-1; tentatively, D is TRBD1 (6 bases). The germline CDR1 and CDR2 sequences are SGHVS and FQNEAQ. This CDR3 contains 15 residues. The ends were cut back, 0 bases at V and 4 bases at J, with 12 bases in the middle. The CDR3 loop reads CASSLAHREGTEAFF. The CDR3 DNA is TGTGCCAGCAGCTTAGCCCACAGGGAGGGCACTGAAGCTTTCTTT.

The chain has TRBV3-1 (or the pseudogene TRBV3-2) and TRBJ2-7, with unresolved D. Trimming took 0 bases from V and 0 from J, leaving 6 bases between them. This CDR3 comprises 14 residues. CDR1 LGHDT and CDR2 YNNKEL come from the germline V gene (reference sequence). The chain's CDR3 is CASSQEVLSYEQYF. The CDR3 DNA sequence: TGTGCCAGCAGCCAAGAGGTACTCTCCTACGAGCAGTACTTC.

The V and J genes are TRBV7-9 and TRBJ2-1; TRBD2 aligns across 10 bases. CDR3 length: 15 residues. CDR1 and CDR2 from the germline V gene are SEHNR and FQNEAQ (reference sequence). V gave up 3 bases and J gave up 6 bases; unmatched junction bases: 5. The CDR3 protein is CASSFPAGGPNEQFF. The CDR3 coding sequence is TGTGCCAGCAGCTTCCCAGCGGGGGGGCCCAATGAGCAGTTCTTC. Complete variable domain (other parts from reference TRBV7-9 and TRBJ2-1): DTGVSQNPRHKITKRGQNVTFRCDPISEHNRLYWYRQTLGQGPEFLTYFQNEAQLEKSRLLSDRFSAERPKGSFSTLEIQRTEQGDSAMYLCASSFPAGGPNEQFFGPGTRLTVL.